Shown below are 9 T cell receptor beta chains from a single sample sequenced in a study of graft-versus-host responses after intestinal transplantation. Produced via immunoSEQ multiplex PCR; TCRdb's table is partial and in-frame only. The sample holds under 15,000 clones, roughly 82% seen once. Processed graft tissue released its intraepithelial and lamina propria lymphocytes. This specimen was ileum tissue, taken 27 days after intestinal transplant. The receptors stem from a human patient who received an intestinal transplant, so some T cells may come from the graft donor.

The J gene is TRBJ2-1, the V gene TRBV4-1; 10 bases match TRBD2. Germline CDR1 is MGHRA and CDR2 is YSYEKL. This CDR3 is 15 amino acids long. V shed 6 bases and J 4 bases; nucleotides not matched to a gene: 6. The CDR3 sequence: CASRLTSGVYNEQFF. Written as DNA, the CDR3 is TGCGCCAGCAGACTTACTAGCGGGGTGTACAATGAGCAGTTCTTC.

The chain links TRBV28 to TRBJ2-1; D remains ambiguous. Trimming took off 5 bases at V and 4 bases at J, with 21 bases between the two ends. The CDR3 is 17 amino acids. Germline-derived CDR1 and CDR2 are MDHEN and SYDVKM. The CDR3 nucleotides read TGTGCCAGCAGTCCGCGACAACCTACTCGAAATTACAATGAGCAGTTCTTC. The encoded protein is CASSPRQPTRNYNEQFF.

V usage is TRBV6-1 and J usage is TRBJ1-1; possible D gene TRBD1, 5 bases. Germline values: CDR1 MNHNS, CDR2 SASEGT. V dropped 8 bases and J dropped 3 bases, with 16 bases sitting between them. The CDR3 consists of 14 residues. The CDR3 sequence is CASSVQDTYTEAFF. The CDR3 region has the DNA TGTGCCAGCTCTGTCCAGGACACATACACTGAAGCTTTCTTT.

The chain carries TRBV4-1 and TRBJ1-1; no clear D gene. Between the trimmed V and J ends, which lost 3 bases and 6 bases, there was a span of 11 bases. Germline CDR1 and CDR2: MGHRA and YSYEKL. This CDR3 comprises 13 residues. The CDR3 coding sequence is TGCGCCAGCAGCCAGTCAGGTCTGTCTGAAGCTTTCTTT. Its protein is CASSQSGLSEAFF.

The gene calls are TRBV10-3 and TRBJ1-2; 10 bases fit TRBD1. The CDR3 spans 14 residues. CDR1 is ENHRY, CDR2 SYGVKD, per germline. Trimming at V came to 7 bases and at J to 4 bases, leaving 6 bases not matched to a gene. The CDR3 protein is CAITRDRGGYGYTF. In DNA form, the CDR3 reads TGTGCCATCACCCGGGACAGGGGTGGCTATGGCTACACCTTC.

This sequence joins TRBV28 and TRBJ2-1, with D tentatively TRBD2 (7 bases). The CDR3 contains 16 residues. V was pared by 3 bases and J by 2 bases, with 14 bases between. Germline CDR1 reads MDHEN; CDR2 reads SYDVKM. CDR3 residues: CASSFAGAVAYNEQFF. In DNA, the CDR3 is TGTGCCAGCAGTTTTGCGGGGGCCGTTGCCTACAATGAGCAGTTCTTC.

The gene calls are TRBV15 and TRBJ1-2, with 7 bases aligning to TRBD1. Germline trimming cut 4 bases from V and 5 bases from J; bases unmatched to any gene: 10. The CDR3 loop spans 15 amino acids. CDR1 is LNHNV, CDR2 YYDKDF, per germline (reference sequence). CDR3 DNA: TGTGCCACCAGCAACGATGTGGGACAGTATTATGGCTACACCTTC. Translating it yields CATSNDVGQYYGYTF.

This chain joins TRBV4-3 and TRBJ2-1; no clear D. V lost 0 bases, J lost 5 bases, and 11 bases lay in between. Germline V CDR1 and CDR2: LGHNA, YSLEER. The CDR3 is made up of 15 amino acids. This CDR3 reads CASSQDREEDNEQFF. CDR3 sequence (DNA): TGCGCCAGCAGCCAAGATCGAGAGGAAGACAATGAGCAGTTCTTC.

This chain links TRBV30 with TRBJ1-5; 10 nucleotides match TRBD1. V lost 5 bases, J lost 6 bases, and 19 bases stayed unmatched. The CDR3 is 18 residues long. Germline V gene lookup returns CDR1 GTSNPN and CDR2 SVGIG (reference sequence). CDR3 nucleotides: TGTGCCTGGGCACCTCCTCTTGGGACAGGGGCGCTGATTCAGCCCCAGCATTTT. As protein: CAWAPPLGTGALIQPQHF.